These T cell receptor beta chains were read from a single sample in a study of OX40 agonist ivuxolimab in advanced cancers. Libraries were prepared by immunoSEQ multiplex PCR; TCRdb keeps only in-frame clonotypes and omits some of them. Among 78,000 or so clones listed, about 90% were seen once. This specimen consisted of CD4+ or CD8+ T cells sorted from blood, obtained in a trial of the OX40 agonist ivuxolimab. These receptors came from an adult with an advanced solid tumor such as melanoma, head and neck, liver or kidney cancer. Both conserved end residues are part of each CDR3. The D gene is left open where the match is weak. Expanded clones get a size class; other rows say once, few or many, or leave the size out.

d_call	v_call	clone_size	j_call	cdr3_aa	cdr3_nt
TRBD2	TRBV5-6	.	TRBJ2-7	CASSIVGGVSYEQYF	TGTGCCAGCAGCATCGTCGGGGGGGTTTCCTACGAGCAGTACTTC
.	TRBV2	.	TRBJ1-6	CASSRDRQGVSPLHF	TGTGCCAGCAGTCGGGATAGGCAGGGAGTATCACCCCTCCACTTT
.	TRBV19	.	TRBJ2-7	CASSLQGFTGEQYF	TGTGCCAGTAGCCTACAGGGATTCACTGGCGAGCAGTACTTC
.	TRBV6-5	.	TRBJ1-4	CASSIARQGEKLFF	TGTGCCAGCAGTATTGCAAGGCAGGGTGAAAAACTGTTTTTT
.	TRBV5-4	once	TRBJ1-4	CASSSRDKDNEKLFF	TGTGCCAGCAGCTCCCGGGACAAAGATAATGAAAAACTGTTTTTT
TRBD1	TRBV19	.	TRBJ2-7	CASSGQVSSYEQYF	TGTGCCAGTAGCGGACAGGTGAGCTCCTACGAGCAGTACTTC
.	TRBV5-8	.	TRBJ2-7	CASSLQGYEQYF	TGTGCCAGCAGCCTCCAGGGTTACGAGCAGTACTTC
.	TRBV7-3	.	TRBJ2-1	CASGRGNEQFF	TGTGCCAGTGGCAGAGGGAATGAGCAGTTCTTC
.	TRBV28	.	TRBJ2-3	CASSPDRPRADTQYF	TGTGCCAGCAGCCCCGACAGGCCCAGGGCAGATACGCAGTATTTT
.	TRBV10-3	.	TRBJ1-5	CAISEASPQPQHF	TGTGCCATCAGTGAGGCCAGCCCTCAGCCCCAGCATTTT
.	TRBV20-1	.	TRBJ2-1	CSASEDRKQFF	TGCAGTGCTAGTGAGGATAGAAAGCAGTTCTTC
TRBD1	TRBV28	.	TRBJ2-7	CASRPGQRTLEQYF	TGTGCCAGCAGACCGGGACAGCGGACCCTCGAGCAGTACTTC
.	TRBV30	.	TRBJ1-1	CAWNPEGTKNTEAFF	TGTGCCTGGAACCCTGAGGGGACAAAGAACACTGAAGCTTTCTTT
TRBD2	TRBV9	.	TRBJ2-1	CASSVAGTSGVSYNEQFF	TGTGCCAGCAGCGTAGCTGGGACTAGCGGGGTATCCTACAATGAGCAGTTCTTC
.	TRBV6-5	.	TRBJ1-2	CASSSTPGPYGYTF	TGTGCCAGCAGTTCAACCCCAGGGCCCTATGGCTACACCTTC
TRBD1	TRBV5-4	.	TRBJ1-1	CASSQGGANTEAFF	TGTGCCAGCAGCCAGGGGGGGGCGAACACTGAAGCTTTCTTT
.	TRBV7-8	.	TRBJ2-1	CASSLDFGGSYNEQFF	TGTGCCAGCAGCTTAGATTTCGGTGGGAGCTACAATGAGCAGTTCTTC
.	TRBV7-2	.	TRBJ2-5	CASSLMDLAVEETQYF	TGTGCCAGCAGCCTTATGGACCTGGCGGTCGAGGAGACCCAGTACTTC
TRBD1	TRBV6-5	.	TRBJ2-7	CASSGQGTVLKQYF	TGTGCCAGCAGCGGACAGGGGACGGTTTTAAAGCAGTACTTC
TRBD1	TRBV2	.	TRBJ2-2	CATDSGGNGELFF	TGTGCCACCGACTCAGGGGGCAACGGGGAGCTGTTTTTT
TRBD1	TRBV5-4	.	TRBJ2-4	CASSRGDRRNIQYF	TGTGCCAGCAGCAGAGGGGACAGGCGGAACATTCAGTACTTC
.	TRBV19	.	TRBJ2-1	CASSIGLGGNNEQFF	TGTGCCAGTAGTATAGGATTGGGCGGAAACAATGAGCAGTTCTTC
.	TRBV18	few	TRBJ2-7	CASSRRDDSYEQYF	TGTGCCAGCTCACGGAGGGACGATTCCTACGAGCAGTACTTC
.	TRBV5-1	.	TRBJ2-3	CASSFGWGQGTDTQYF	TGCGCCAGCAGCTTCGGGTGGGGCCAAGGCACAGATACGCAGTATTTT
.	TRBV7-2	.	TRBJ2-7	CASSTFRRTDEQYF	TGTGCCAGCAGCACCTTTAGGAGGACCGACGAGCAGTACTTC
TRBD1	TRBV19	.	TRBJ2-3	CASSTGTATHTDTQYF	TGTGCCAGTAGTACTGGGACAGCGACCCACACAGATACGCAGTATTTT
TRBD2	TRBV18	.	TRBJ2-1	CASSPGSSGSGEHNEQFF	TGTGCCAGCTCACCAGGCTCTAGCGGGAGTGGGGAACACAATGAGCAGTTCTTC
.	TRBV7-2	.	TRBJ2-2	CASSLVGGARVTGELFF	TGTGCCAGCAGCTTAGTAGGGGGGGCGCGGGTCACCGGGGAGCTGTTTTTT
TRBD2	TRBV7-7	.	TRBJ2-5	CASSSGGAFGETQYF	TGTGCTAGCAGCTCCGGGGGGGCCTTTGGAGAGACCCAGTACTTC
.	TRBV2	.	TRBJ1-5	CASRDSGGGQPQHF	TGTGCCAGCAGGGACAGCGGGGGCGGTCAGCCCCAGCATTTT
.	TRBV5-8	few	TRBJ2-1	CASSLAGDFYNEQFF	TGTGCCAGCAGCTTGGCCGGAGACTTCTACAATGAGCAGTTCTTC
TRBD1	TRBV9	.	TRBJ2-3	CASSGQGVARTATDTQYF	TGTGCCAGCAGCGGACAGGGGGTGGCGAGAACTGCTACAGATACGCAGTATTTT
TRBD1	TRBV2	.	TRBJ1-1	CASRGQGTGAEAFF	TGTGCCAGCAGGGGACAGGGGACGGGGGCTGAAGCTTTCTTT
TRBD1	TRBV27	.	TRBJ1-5	CASSPGQGVAQHF	TGTGCCAGCAGCCCGGGACAGGGTGTAGCCCAGCATTTT
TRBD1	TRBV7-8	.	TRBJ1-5	CASGPTTGGSDQPQHF	TGTGCCAGCGGCCCCACGACAGGGGGCTCGGATCAGCCCCAGCATTTT
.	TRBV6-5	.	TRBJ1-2	CASRAANFLYGYTF	TGTGCCAGCAGGGCAGCGAATTTTCTCTATGGCTACACCTTC
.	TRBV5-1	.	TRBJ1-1	CASSLLSVNTEAFF	TGCGCCAGCAGCTTGCTCAGCGTGAACACTGAAGCTTTCTTT
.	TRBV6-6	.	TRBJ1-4	CAIRGTNEKLFF	TGTGCCATCAGGGGAACTAATGAAAAACTGTTTTTT
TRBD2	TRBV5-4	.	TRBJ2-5	CASSPGLAGVRETQYF	TGTGCCAGCAGCCCGGGACTAGCGGGAGTGCGAGAGACCCAGTACTTC
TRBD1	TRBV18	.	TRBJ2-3	CASSPYQGGTDTQYF	TGTGCCAGCTCACCATATCAGGGGGGCACAGATACGCAGTATTTT
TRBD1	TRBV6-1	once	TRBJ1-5	CASSERQGADYGNQPQHF	TGTGCCAGCAGTGAACGACAGGGGGCGGACTACGGCAATCAGCCCCAGCATTTT
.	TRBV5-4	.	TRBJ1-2	CASSLARTAYGYTF	TGTGCCAGCAGCTTGGCCCGGACAGCCTATGGCTACACCTTC
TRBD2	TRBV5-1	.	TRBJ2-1	CASSRLAGESEQFF	TGCGCCAGCAGTAGACTAGCGGGAGAAAGTGAGCAGTTCTTC
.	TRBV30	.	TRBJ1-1	CAWSVRRATEAFF	TGTGCCTGGAGTGTCCGAAGGGCCACTGAAGCTTTCTTT
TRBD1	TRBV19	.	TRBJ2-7	CASSTPTGTRYEQYF	TGTGCCAGTAGTACGCCGACAGGGACCCGCTACGAGCAGTACTTC
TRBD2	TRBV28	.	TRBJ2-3	CASRRSGTSGGDTQYF	TGTGCCAGCAGGAGAAGCGGGACTAGCGGGGGAGATACGCAGTATTTT
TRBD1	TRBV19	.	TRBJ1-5	CATRDREGQPQHF	TGTGCCACGAGGGACAGGGAAGGACAGCCCCAGCATTTT
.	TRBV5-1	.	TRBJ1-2	CASSLGQSYGYTF	TGCGCCAGCAGCTTGGGGCAGTCCTATGGCTACACCTTC
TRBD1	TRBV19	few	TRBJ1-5	CASGDRASNQPQHF	TGTGCCAGTGGGGACAGGGCGAGCAATCAGCCCCAGCATTTT
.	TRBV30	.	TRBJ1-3	CAWSRLGEEYF	TGTGCCTGGAGTAGACTAGGCGAGGAATATTTT
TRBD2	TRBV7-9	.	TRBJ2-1	CASSPRSAGGWNEQFF	TGTGCCAGCAGCCCCCGGTCAGCGGGGGGTTGGAATGAGCAGTTCTTC
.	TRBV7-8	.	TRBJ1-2	CASSSSRERANYGYTF	TGTGCCAGCAGCTCCTCTAGAGAACGAGCTAACTATGGCTACACCTTC
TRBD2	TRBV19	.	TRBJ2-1	CASRPLAGSSYNEQFF	TGTGCCAGTAGGCCCTTAGCGGGTAGCTCCTACAATGAGCAGTTCTTC